A single T cell receptor beta chain is shown here with its context. Its antigen is not yet known. No base qualities exist here, and no much larger clone lies one base off it. This sample was taken from a study of control samples from healthy donors and cancer patients (dated by TCRdb to 2020 to 2021). The method behind the library was the immunoSEQ multiplex PCR assay. Here the immuneACCESS table is served through TCRdb, limited to in-frame sequences with V and J called. Missing clones are a known gap in these copies; in checked studies unresolved V genes cover under half, and the rest lacks a known reason. For this sample the table gives 140,000 to 150,000 clones, of which 90% to 95% were detected only once. The ten largest clones capture more than 4.5% of the sample. CDR1 and CDR2 are read off the germline V gene as MGHRA and YSYEKL. The CDR3 starts with the cysteine, ends with the phenylalanine, and has 14 residues. Only the CDR3 DNA stays, 42 bases, in frame from base 1. V loses 0 bases, J loses 4 bases, and the germline ends lie 7 bases apart.

This receptor was obtained from a man between 18 and 35 years old in good health. The sequence joins TRBV4-1 to TRBJ2-1; TRBD2 is possibly the D segment (5 matching bases). The sequencing input was blood. Read as DNA, the sequence is TGCGCCAGCAGCCAAGACGAGGGATACAATGAGCAGTTCTTC. Its protein is CASSQDEGYNEQFF.